Listed below are T cell receptor beta chains from one sample, sequenced in a study of Ad26.COV2.S vaccination and SARS-CoV-2 variants. Profiled with immunoSEQ multiplex PCR; TCRdb holds only in-frame clones, not every one. Here the sample spans some 640,000 clones, about 90% being singletons. Sequencing was performed on peripheral blood, taken in a trial of Ad26.COV2.S vaccine versus placebo. The receptors derive from a person aged 18-60 years who received the Ad26.COV2.S COVID-19 vaccine or a placebo. CDR3s include the opening cysteine and the closing phenylalanine or tryptophan. A D gene is named only where the DNA matches it firmly. Clone size appears in some rows only: once, few, many, or a class for an expanded clone.

j_call	d_call	clone_size	v_call	cdr3_nt	cdr3_aa
TRBJ2-3	TRBD2	.	TRBV24-1	TGTGCCACCAGTGATGTTTCCTCAGCGGGAGCGGACACAGATACGCAGTATTTT	CATSDVSSAGADTDTQYF
TRBJ2-5	.	.	TRBV6-5	TGTGCCAGCAGTTCCCGAGGCCCGCGTCAAGAGACCCAGTACTTC	CASSSRGPRQETQYF
TRBJ1-1	.	.	TRBV10-2	TGCGCCAGCATACCTGAGGGCACTGAAGCTTTCTTT	CASIPEGTEAFF
TRBJ2-2	.	.	TRBV5-4	TGTGCCAGCAGCTTAGGGGGGACAGTGAACACCGGGGAGCTGTTTTTT	CASSLGGTVNTGELFF
TRBJ2-3	.	.	TRBV19	TGTGCCAGTAGTCTCACAGATACGCAGTATTTT	CASSLTDTQYF
TRBJ1-4	.	.	TRBV30	TGTGCCTGGAGTGTACAGAGTCCCCGGGGAAAACTGTTTTTT	CAWSVQSPRGKLFF
TRBJ2-3	TRBD2	.	TRBV29-1	TGCAGCGTGGACGAAGCGGGGGGGCCAGATACGCAGTATTTT	CSVDEAGGPDTQYF
TRBJ2-7	.	once	TRBV30	TGTGCCTGGAGTTGGGGTTCCTACGAGCAGTACTTC	CAWSWGSYEQYF
TRBJ2-7	.	.	TRBV6-6	TGTGCCAGCAGTTACCCAGGAGGGGGGTACGAGCAGTACTTC	CASSYPGGGYEQYF
TRBJ2-4	.	.	TRBV10-1	TGCGCCAGCAGTCTTGGGACTGGAAACATTCAGTACTTC	CASSLGTGNIQYF
TRBJ1-5	.	.	TRBV21-1	TGTGCCAGCAGCAAAGTAGGCCCCAATCAGCCCCAGCATTTT	CASSKVGPNQPQHF
TRBJ2-5	.	.	TRBV7-6	TGTGCCAGCAGCCAGATGTCGGGGACCCAGTACTTC	CASSQMSGTQYF
TRBJ2-1	TRBD2	.	TRBV6-5	TGTGCCAGTGTCCAGGGACTAGCGATAGATGAGCAGTTCTTC	CASVQGLAIDEQFF
TRBJ1-1	TRBD1	.	TRBV3-1/TRBV3-2	TGTGCCAGCAGCCAAGAAGGGACAGGGCGAAGAGCTTTCTTT	CASSQEGTGRRAFF
TRBJ2-1	.	.	TRBV24-1	TGTGCCACCAGTGATAGGGGGACAAGCTCCTACAATGAGCAGTTCTTC	CATSDRGTSSYNEQFF
TRBJ2-7	.	.	TRBV6-5	TGTGCCACCAGCAGGGGGACTAGGGTCTACGAGCAGTACTTC	CATSRGTRVYEQYF
TRBJ1-2	.	.	TRBV6-2/TRBV6-3	TGTGCCAGCAGTTACTCGTACAGGGAGCCCGACTTC	CASSYSYREPDF
TRBJ2-7	TRBD2	.	TRBV7-2	TGTGCCAGCAGCCAGACCGGGACTAGCGGGACCGAGCAGTACTTC	CASSQTGTSGTEQYF
TRBJ1-2	.	.	TRBV3-1/TRBV3-2	TGTGCCAGCAGCCAAGAAACCGGGAGTTCCTTCTATGGCTACACCTTC	CASSQETGSSFYGYTF
TRBJ1-4	.	.	TRBV12-3/TRBV12-4	TGTGCCAGCAGTTGGGGGGGACGTGAAAAACTGTTTTTT	CASSWGGREKLFF
TRBJ1-3	.	once	TRBV11-2	TGTGCCAGCACCCTACAACTCGGGCAATCTGGAAACACCATATATTTT	CASTLQLGQSGNTIYF
TRBJ2-5	.	.	TRBV29-1	TGCAGCGTTGAAGTAGTGTACCAAGAGACCCAGTACTTC	CSVEVVYQETQYF
TRBJ2-3	.	once	TRBV9	TGTGCCAGCAGCGTAGGTCAGGGCGTGGGCACAGATACGCAGTATTTT	CASSVGQGVGTDTQYF
TRBJ2-1	.	once	TRBV5-1	TGCGCCAGCAGGCCCTGGACAGAAAATCACAATGAGCAGTTCTTC	CASRPWTENHNEQFF
TRBJ1-2	.	.	TRBV12-3/TRBV12-4	TGTGCCAGCAGTCCAAACTATGGCTACACCTTC	CASSPNYGYTF
TRBJ2-5	.	once	TRBV24-1	TGTGCCACCAGTGATTTTAGGGGTGGGACCCAGTACTTC	CATSDFRGGTQYF
TRBJ1-2	TRBD1	.	TRBV7-6	TGTGCCAGCAGCTCACAGGGGGCGGGCTATGGCTACACCTTC	CASSSQGAGYGYTF
TRBJ1-4	.	.	TRBV3-1/TRBV3-2	TGTGCCAGCAGCCCTTCAGGGTGGGGTAATGAAAAACTGTTTTTT	CASSPSGWGNEKLFF
TRBJ2-7	.	.	TRBV27	TGTGCCAGCAGCCTTTTCAATAAGGGGGGCACCTACGAGCAGTACTTC	CASSLFNKGGTYEQYF
TRBJ1-2	.	.	TRBV5-4	TGTGCCAGCAGCTTGGCCCCGGGCGGCGGCTACACCTTC	CASSLAPGGGYTF
TRBJ2-7	.	.	TRBV18	TGTGCCAGCTCACCACCCGGGGCGGAGCAGTACTTC	CASSPPGAEQYF
TRBJ1-6	TRBD1	.	TRBV10-3	TGTGCCATTAGGACAGGGACGGATTCACCCCTCCACTTT	CAIRTGTDSPLHF
TRBJ1-3	.	.	TRBV19	TGTGCCAGTAGCCGTGACAGTCCCTGGGGCACCATATATTTT	CASSRDSPWGTIYF
TRBJ1-3	.	.	TRBV11-2	TGTGCCAGCAGCTTAGAGCCGAGGAACACCATATATTTT	CASSLEPRNTIYF
TRBJ1-1	.	.	TRBV4-3	TGCGCCAGCAGCCCCCTCGTGCGGAACACTGAAGCTTTCTTT	CASSPLVRNTEAFF